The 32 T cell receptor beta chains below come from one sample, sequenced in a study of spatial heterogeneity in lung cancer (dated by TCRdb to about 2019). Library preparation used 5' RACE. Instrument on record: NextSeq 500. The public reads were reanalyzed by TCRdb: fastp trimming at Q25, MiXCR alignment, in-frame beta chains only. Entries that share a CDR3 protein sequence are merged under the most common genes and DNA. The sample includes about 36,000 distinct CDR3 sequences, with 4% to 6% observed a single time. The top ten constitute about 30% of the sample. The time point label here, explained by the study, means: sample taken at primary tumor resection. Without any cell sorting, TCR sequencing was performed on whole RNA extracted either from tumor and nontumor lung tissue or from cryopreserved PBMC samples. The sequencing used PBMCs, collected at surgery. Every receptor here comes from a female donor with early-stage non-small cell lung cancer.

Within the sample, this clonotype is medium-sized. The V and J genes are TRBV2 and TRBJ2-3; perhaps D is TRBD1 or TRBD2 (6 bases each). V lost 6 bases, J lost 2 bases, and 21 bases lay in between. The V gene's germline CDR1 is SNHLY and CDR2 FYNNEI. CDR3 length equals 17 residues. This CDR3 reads CASRLAGDFWTTDTQYF. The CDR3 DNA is TGTGCCAGCAGACTAGCAGGGGACTTTTGGACCACAGATACGCAGTATTTT.

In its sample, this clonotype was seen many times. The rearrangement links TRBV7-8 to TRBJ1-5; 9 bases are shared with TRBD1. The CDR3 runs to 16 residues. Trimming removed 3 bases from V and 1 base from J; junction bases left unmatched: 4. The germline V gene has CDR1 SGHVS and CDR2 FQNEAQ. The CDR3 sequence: CASSFYRGPSNQPQHF. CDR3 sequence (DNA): TGTGCCAGCAGCTTTTACAGGGGGCCAAGCAATCAGCCCCAGCATTTT.

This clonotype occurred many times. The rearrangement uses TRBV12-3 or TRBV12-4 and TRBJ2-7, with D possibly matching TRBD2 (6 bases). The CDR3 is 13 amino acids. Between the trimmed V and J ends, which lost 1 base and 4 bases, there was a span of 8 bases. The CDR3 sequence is CASSLGLEYEQYF. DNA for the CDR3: TGTGCCAGCAGTTTAGGACTAGAGTACGAGCAGTACTTC.

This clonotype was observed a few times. In DNA form, the CDR3 reads TGTGCTAGTGGTTTGGCTAGCGGGGGGGCTTTCGAAGAGACCCAGTACTTC. Translated: CASGLASGGAFEETQYF. The V and J genes are TRBV12-5 and TRBJ2-5; TRBD2 matches 12 bases. The CDR3 contains 17 residues. Germline V gene lookup returns CDR1 LGHNT and CDR2 FRNRAP. J lost 3 bases, V lost 1 base, and 6 bases had no gene match.

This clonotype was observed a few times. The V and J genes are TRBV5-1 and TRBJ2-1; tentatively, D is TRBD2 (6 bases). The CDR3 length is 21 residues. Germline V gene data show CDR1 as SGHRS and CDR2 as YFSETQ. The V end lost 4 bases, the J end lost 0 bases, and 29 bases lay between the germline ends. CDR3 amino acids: CASSIPGTSVAPSSSYNEQFF. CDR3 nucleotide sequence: TGCGCCAGCAGCATACCCGGGACTTCGGTCGCACCCTCCAGCTCCTACAATGAGCAGTTCTTC.

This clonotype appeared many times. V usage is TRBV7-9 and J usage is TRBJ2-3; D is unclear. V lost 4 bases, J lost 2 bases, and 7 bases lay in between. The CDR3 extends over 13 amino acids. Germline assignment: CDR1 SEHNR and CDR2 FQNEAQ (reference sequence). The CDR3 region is CASSSPFTDTQYF. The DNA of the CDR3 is TGTGCCAGCAGCTCCCCATTCACAGATACGCAGTATTTT. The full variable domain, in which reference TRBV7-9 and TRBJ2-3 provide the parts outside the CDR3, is DTGVSQNPRHKITKRGQNVTFRCDPISEHNRLYWYRQTLGQGPEFLTYFQNEAQLEKSRLLSDRFSAERPKGSFSTLEIQRTEQGDSAMYLCASSSPFTDTQYFGPGTRLTVL.

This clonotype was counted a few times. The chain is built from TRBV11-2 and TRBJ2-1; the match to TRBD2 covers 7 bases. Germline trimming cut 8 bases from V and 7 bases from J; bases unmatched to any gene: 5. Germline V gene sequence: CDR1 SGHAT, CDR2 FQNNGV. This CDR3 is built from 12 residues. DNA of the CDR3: TGTGCCAGCCGGCGAGCGGGGAATGAGCAGTTCTTC. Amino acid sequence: CASRRAGNEQFF.

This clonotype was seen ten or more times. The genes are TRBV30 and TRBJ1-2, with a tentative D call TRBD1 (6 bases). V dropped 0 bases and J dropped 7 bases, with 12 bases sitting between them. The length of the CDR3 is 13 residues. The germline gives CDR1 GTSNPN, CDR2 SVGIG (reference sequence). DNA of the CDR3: TGTGCCTGGAGTGTTGTGCCAGGGGCTGGCTACACCTTC. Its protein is CAWSVVPGAGYTF.

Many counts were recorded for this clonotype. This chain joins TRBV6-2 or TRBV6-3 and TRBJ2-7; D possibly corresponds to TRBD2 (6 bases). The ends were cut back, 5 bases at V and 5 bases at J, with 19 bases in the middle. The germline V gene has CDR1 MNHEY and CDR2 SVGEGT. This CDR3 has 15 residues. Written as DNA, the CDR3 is TGTGCCAGCAGTCCCCTGGGGGGATCTTTCGACGAGCAGTACTTC. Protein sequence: CASSPLGGSFDEQYF.

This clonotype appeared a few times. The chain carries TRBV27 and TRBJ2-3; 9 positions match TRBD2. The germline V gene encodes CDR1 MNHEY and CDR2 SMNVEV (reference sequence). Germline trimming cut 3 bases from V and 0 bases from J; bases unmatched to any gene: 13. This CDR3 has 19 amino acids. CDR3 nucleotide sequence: TGTGCCAGCAGTTTCGCGGGGGGGCCTGTTAAGTCAAGCACAGATACGCAGTATTTT. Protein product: CASSFAGGPVKSSTDTQYF.

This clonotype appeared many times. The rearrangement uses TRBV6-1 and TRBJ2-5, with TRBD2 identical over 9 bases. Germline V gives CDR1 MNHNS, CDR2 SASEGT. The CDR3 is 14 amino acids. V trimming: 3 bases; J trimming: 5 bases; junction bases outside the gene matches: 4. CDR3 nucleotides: TGTGCCAGCAGTGACCGCGGGGGGGACGAGACCCAGTACTTC. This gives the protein CASSDRGGDETQYF.

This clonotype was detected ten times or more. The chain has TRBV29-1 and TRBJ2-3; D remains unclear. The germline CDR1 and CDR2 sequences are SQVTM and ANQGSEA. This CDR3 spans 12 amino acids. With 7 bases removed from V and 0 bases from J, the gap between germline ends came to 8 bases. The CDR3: CSGLTSTDTQYF. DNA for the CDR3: TGCAGCGGCCTAACTAGCACAGATACGCAGTATTTT.

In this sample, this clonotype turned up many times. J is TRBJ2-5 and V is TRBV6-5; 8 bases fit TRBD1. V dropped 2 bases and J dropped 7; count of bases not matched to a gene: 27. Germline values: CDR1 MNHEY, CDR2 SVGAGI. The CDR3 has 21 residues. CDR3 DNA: TGTGCCAGCAGTTACCGCGGAGGAGGGACAGGTCTGCGCGCCACCTTGGGGACCCAGTACTTC. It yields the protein CASSYRGGGTGLRATLGTQYF.

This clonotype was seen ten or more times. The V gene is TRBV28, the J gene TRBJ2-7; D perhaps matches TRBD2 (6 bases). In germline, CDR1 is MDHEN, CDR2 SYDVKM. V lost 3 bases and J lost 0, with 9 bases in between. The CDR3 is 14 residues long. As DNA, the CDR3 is TGTGCCAGCAGTTTCGGGGGAGTCTCCTACGAGCAGTACTTC. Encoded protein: CASSFGGVSYEQYF.

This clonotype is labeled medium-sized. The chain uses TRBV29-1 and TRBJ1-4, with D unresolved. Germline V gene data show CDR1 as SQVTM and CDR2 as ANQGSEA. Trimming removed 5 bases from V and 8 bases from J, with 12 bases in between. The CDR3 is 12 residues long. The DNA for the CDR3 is TGCAGCGTTTCCGACCCGGGAGAAAAACTGTTTTTT. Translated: CSVSDPGEKLFF.

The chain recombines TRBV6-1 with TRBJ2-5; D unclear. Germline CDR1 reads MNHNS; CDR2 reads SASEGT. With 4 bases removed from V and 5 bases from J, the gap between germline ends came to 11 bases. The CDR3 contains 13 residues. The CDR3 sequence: CASSGGLRETQYF. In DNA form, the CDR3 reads TGTGCCAGCAGTGGAGGCCTCCGGGAGACCCAGTACTTC.

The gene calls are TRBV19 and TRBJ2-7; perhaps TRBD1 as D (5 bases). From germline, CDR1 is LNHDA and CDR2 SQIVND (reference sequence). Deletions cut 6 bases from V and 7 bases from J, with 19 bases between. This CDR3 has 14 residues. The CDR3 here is CASRRQIYEEEQYF. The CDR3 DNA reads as TGTGCCAGTAGGAGACAGATCTACGAGGAGGAGCAGTACTTC.

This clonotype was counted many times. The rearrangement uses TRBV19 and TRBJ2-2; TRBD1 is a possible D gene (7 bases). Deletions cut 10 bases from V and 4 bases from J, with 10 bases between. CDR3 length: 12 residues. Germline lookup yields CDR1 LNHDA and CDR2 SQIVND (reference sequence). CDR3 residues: CATEGATGELFF. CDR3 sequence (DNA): TGTGCCACGGAGGGGGCCACCGGGGAGCTGTTTTTT.

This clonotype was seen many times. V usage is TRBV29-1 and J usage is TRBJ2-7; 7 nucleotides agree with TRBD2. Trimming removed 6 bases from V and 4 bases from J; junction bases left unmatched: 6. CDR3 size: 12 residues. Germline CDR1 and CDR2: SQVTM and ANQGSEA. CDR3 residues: CSVARGVYEQYF. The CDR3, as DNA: TGCAGCGTAGCTCGGGGGGTGTACGAGCAGTACTTC.

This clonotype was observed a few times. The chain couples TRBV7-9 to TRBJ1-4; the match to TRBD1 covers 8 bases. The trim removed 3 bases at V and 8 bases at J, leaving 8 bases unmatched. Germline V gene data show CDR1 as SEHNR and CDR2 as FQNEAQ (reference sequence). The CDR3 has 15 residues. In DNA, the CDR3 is TGTGCCAGCAGCTTTATGACAGGGGTCGAAGAAAAACTGTTTTTT. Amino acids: CASSFMTGVEEKLFF.

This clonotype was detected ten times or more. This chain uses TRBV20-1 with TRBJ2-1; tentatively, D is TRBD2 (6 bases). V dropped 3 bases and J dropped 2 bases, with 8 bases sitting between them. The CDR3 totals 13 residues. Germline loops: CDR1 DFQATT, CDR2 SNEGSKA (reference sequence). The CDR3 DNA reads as TGCAGTGCTAGTCCTAGCGCCTACAATGAGCAGTTCTTC. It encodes CSASPSAYNEQFF.

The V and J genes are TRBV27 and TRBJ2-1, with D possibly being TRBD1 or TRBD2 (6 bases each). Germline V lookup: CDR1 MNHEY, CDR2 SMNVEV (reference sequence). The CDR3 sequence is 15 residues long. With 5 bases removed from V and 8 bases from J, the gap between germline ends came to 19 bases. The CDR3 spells CASSPPFGGKDEQFF. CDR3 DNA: TGTGCCAGCAGTCCACCCTTCGGGGGCAAAGATGAGCAGTTCTTC.

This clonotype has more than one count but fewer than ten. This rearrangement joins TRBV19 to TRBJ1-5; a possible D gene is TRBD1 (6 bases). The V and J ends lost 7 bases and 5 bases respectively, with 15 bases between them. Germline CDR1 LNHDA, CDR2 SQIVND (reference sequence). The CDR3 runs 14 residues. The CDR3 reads CASNIQGWDQPQHF. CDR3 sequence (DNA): TGTGCCAGTAACATACAGGGCTGGGATCAGCCCCAGCATTTT. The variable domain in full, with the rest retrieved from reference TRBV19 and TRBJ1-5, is DGGITQSPKYLFRKEGQNVTLSCEQNLNHDAMYWYRQDPGQGLRLIYYSQIVNDFQKGDIAEGYSVSREKKESFPLTVTSAQKNPTAFYLCASNIQGWDQPQHFGDGTRLSIL.

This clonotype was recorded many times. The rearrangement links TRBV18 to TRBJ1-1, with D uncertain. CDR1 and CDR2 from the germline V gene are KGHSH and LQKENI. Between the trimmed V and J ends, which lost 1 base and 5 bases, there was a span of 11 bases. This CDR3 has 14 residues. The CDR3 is CASSPLKDGTEAFF. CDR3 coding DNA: TGTGCCAGCTCACCACTGAAGGATGGGACTGAAGCTTTCTTT.

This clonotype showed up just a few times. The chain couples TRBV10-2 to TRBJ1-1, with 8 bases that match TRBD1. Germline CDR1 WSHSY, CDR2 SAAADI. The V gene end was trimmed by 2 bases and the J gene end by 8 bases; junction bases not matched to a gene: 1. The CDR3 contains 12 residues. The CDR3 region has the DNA TGCGCCAGCAGTGAGGGGGACAGGGAAGCTTTCTTT. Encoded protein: CASSEGDREAFF.

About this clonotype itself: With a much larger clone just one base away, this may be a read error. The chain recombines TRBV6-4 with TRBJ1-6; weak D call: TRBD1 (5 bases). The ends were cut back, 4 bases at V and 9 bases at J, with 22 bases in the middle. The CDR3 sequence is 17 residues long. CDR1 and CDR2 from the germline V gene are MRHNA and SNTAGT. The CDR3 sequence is CASSALPPGLRISPLHF. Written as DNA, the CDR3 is TGTGCCAGCAGTGCCCTACCGCCGGGACTGCGGATTTCACCCCTCCACTTT.

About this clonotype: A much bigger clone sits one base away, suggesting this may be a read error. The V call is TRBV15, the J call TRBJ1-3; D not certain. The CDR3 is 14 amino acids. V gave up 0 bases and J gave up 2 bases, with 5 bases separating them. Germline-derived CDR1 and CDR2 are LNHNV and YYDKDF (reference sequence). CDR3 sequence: CATSRDFPGNTIYF. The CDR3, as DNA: TGTGCCACCAGCAGAGACTTCCCTGGAAACACCATATATTTT. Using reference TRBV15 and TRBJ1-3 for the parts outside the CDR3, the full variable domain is DAMVIQNPRYQVTQFGKPVTLSCSQTLNHNVMYWYQQKSSQAPKLLFHYYDKDFNNEADTPDNFQSRRPNTSFCFLDIRSPGLGDTAMYLCATSRDFPGNTIYFGEGSWLTVV.

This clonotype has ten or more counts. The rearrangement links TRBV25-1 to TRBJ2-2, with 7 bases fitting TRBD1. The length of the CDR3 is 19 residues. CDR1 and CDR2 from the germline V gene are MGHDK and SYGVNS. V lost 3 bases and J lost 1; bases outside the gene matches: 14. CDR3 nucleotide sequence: TGTGCCAGCAGTGATCGGCCACAGGGGTATGGCGAGAACACCGGGGAGCTGTTTTTT. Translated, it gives CASSDRPQGYGENTGELFF.

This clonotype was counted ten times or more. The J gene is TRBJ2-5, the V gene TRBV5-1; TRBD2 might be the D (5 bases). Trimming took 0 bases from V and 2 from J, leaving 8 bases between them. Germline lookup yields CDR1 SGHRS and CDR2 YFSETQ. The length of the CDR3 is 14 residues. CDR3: CASSLASGQETQYF. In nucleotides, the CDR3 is TGCGCCAGCAGCTTGGCGAGCGGTCAAGAGACCCAGTACTTC.

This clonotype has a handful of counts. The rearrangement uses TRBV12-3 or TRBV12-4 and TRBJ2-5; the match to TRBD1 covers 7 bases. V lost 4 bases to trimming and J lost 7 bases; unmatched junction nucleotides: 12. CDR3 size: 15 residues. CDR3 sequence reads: CASSSFAPAGGTQYF. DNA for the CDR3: TGTGCCAGCAGTTCCTTTGCCCCGGCAGGGGGGACCCAGTACTTC.

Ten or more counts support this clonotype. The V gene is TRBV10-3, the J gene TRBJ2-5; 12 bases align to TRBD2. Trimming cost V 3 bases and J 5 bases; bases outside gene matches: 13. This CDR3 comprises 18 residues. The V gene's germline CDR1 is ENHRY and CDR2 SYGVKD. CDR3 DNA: TGTGCCATCAGTGATATAAGGACTAGCGGGGATATCGAGGAGACCCAGTACTTC. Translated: CAISDIRTSGDIEETQYF.

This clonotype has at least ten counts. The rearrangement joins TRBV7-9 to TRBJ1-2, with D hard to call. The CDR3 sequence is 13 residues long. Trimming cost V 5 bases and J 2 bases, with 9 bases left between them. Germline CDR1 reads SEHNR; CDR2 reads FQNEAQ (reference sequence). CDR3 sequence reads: CASSPRENYGYTF. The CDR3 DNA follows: TGTGCCAGCAGCCCAAGGGAGAACTATGGCTACACCTTC.